The 11 T cell receptor beta chains given below trace back to one sample, sequenced in a study of blood T cell repertoires in COVID-19. TCRdb keeps only in-frame clones here, not all; method: immunoSEQ multiplex PCR. The sample has 63,000 or so clones, about 85% seen once. Specimen: peripheral blood. These receptors were obtained from a man aged 65 to 85 with active COVID-19.

The genes are TRBV7-2 and TRBJ2-7, with TRBD2 matching over 7 bases. CDR3 length equals 16 residues. Germline-derived CDR1 and CDR2 are SGHTA and FQGNSA. V lost 2 bases and J lost 0; bases outside the gene matches: 7. The CDR3 protein is CASSLLGGTTSYEQYF. The DNA of the CDR3 is TGTGCCAGCAGCTTATTGGGCGGGACTACCTCCTACGAGCAGTACTTC.

The chain is built from TRBV19 and TRBJ2-2; tentative D call: TRBD1 (5 bases). This CDR3 spans 14 amino acids. CDR1 and CDR2 (germline): LNHDA, SQIVND (reference sequence). Trimming cost V 4 bases and J 6 bases, with 12 bases left between them. CDR3 nucleotides: TGTGCCAGTAGTAGGCAGGGTGGGGCCGGGGAGCTGTTTTTT. It is translated as CASSRQGGAGELFF.

The V call is TRBV5-1, the J call TRBJ2-2; TRBD2 matches 15 bases. Looked up from germline, CDR1 is SGHRS and CDR2 is YFSETQ. This CDR3 spans 18 amino acids. V was clipped by 5 bases and J by 5 bases; unmatched bases: 10. The CDR3 nucleotides read TGCGCCAGCAGACCCTGGACTAGCGGGAGGGCCTCGACCGGGGAGCTGTTTTTT. Its translation is CASRPWTSGRASTGELFF.

The chain combines TRBV15 with TRBJ1-4; D is uncertain. V was shortened by 5 bases and J by 8 bases, with 15 bases between the two germline ends. The length of the CDR3 is 14 residues. Germline lookup yields CDR1 LNHNV and CDR2 YYDKDF (reference sequence). The CDR3 is CATSGPFHGEKLFF. For the CDR3, the DNA is TGTGCCACCAGCGGTCCGTTCCACGGGGAAAAACTGTTTTTT.

The genes are TRBV18 and TRBJ2-1, with a weak D call TRBD1 (6 bases). Germline V lookup: CDR1 KGHSH, CDR2 LQKENI. V was pared by 4 bases and J by 9 bases, with 10 bases between. CDR3 length equals 12 residues. The CDR3, as DNA: TGTGCCAGCTCACGCGGACAGTCTGAGCAGTTCTTC. Protein: CASSRGQSEQFF.

The chain has TRBV11-3 and TRBJ2-3, with D tentatively TRBD2 (6 bases). The CDR3 runs 14 residues. Per germline, CDR1 SGHNT and CDR2 YENEEA. V lost 1 base and J lost 6, with 11 bases in between. CDR3 in amino acids: CASSLGSGGDTQYF. CDR3 nucleotide sequence: TGTGCCAGCAGCTTAGGTAGCGGAGGGGATACGCAGTATTTT. Looking up the rest from reference TRBV11-3 and TRBJ2-3 gives the full variable domain: EAGVVQSPRYKIIEKKQPVAFWCNPISGHNTLYWYLQNLGQGPELLIRYENEEAVDDSQLPKDRFSAERLKGVDSTLKIQPAELGDSAVYLCASSLGSGGDTQYFGPGTRLTVL.

V and J are TRBV28 and TRBJ1-5; 7 nucleotides align to TRBD1. The CDR3 has 14 amino acids. Germline loops: CDR1 MDHEN, CDR2 SYDVKM. V gave up 3 bases and J gave up 6 bases; unmatched junction bases: 5. The CDR3, as DNA: TGTGCCAGCAGTTTCGGCAGGGGGAGTCAGCCCCAGCATTTT. It is translated as CASSFGRGSQPQHF.

The genes are TRBV18 and TRBJ2-1, with TRBD1 matching over 10 bases. The germline V gene has CDR1 KGHSH and CDR2 LQKENI. The CDR3 loop spans 14 amino acids. V trimming: 3 bases; J trimming: 9 bases; junction bases outside the gene matches: 5. CDR3 nucleotide sequence: TGTGCCAGCTCACCCCTCGGGGACAGGGGTGAGCAGTTCTTC. Translating gives CASSPLGDRGEQFF. Looking up the rest from reference TRBV18 and TRBJ2-1 gives the full variable domain: NAGVMQNPRHLVRRRGQEARLRCSPMKGHSHVYWYRQLPEEGLKFMVYLQKENIIDESGMPKERFSAEFPKEGPSILRIQQVVRGDSAAYFCASSPLGDRGEQFFGPGTRLTVL.

This clone has only one observation. This chain uses TRBV5-4 with TRBJ2-7, with 15 positions matching TRBD2. Germline V gives CDR1 SGHNT, CDR2 YYREEE (reference sequence). J gave up 4 bases and V 4 bases, and 9 bases lay outside the gene matches. The length of the CDR3 is 17 residues. In nucleotides, the CDR3 is TGTGCCAGCAGCCCCGGACTAGCGGGAGGGCCTGGGTACGAGCAGTACTTC. Translation gives CASSPGLAGGPGYEQYF. The full variable domain, with the rest looked up from reference TRBV5-4 and TRBJ2-7, is ETGVTQSPTHLIKTRGQQVTLRCSSQSGHNTVSWYQQALGQGPQFIFQYYREEENGRGNFPPRFSGLQFPNYSSELNVNALELDDSALYLCASSPGLAGGPGYEQYFGPGTRLTVT.

The chain joins TRBV27 to TRBJ2-7; 8 bases match TRBD2. V shed 5 bases, J shed 3 bases, and the junction held 12 bases outside the gene matches. CDR3 length: 16 residues. Germline V gene data show CDR1 as MNHEY and CDR2 as SMNVEV (reference sequence). CDR3 coding DNA: TGTGCCAGCAGTACCCCCTTGCGGGAGGACCGCTACGAGCAGTACTTC. Its protein product is CASSTPLREDRYEQYF.

The genes are TRBV5-6 and TRBJ2-3, with 7 bases that match TRBD2. CDR1 is SGHDT and CDR2 is YYEEEE in the germline V gene. Trimming cost V 0 bases and J 1 base; bases outside gene matches: 11. The CDR3 is 18 amino acids. As DNA, the CDR3 is TGTGCCAGCAGCTTGGCGTGGTCCCGGGCGGGGGGCACAGATACGCAGTATTTT. Its translation: CASSLAWSRAGGTDTQYF.